A selection of T cell receptor beta chains follows, all from one sample in a study of cytomegalovirus exposure and HLA in healthy donors. This table comes from immunoSEQ multiplex PCR, and its TCRdb copy is limited to in-frame clones, with some not included. Found here are 150,000 to 200,000 clones, 80% of them singletons; the top ten hold roughly 0.65%. Sequencing input: PBMCs. The receptor source for this set is a boy younger than 18 in good health and CMV-seronegative. Both conserved end residues are part of each CDR3. The D gene is left open where the match is weak. Size values are once, few and many counts, or a class for expanded clones, and some rows have none.

clone size: few
D gene: TRBD2
J gene: TRBJ2-7
V gene: TRBV14
CDR3 DNA: TGTGCCAGCAGCCATGCGGCTAGCGGGAGCTACGAGCAGTACTTC
CDR3 protein: CASSHAASGSYEQYF

clone size: few
D gene: TRBD2
J gene: TRBJ2-7
V gene: TRBV7-2
CDR3 DNA: TGTGCCAGCAGCTTCGGCTCTAGCGGGAGCTACGAGCAGTACTTC
CDR3 protein: CASSFGSSGSYEQYF

clone size: .
D gene: .
J gene: TRBJ1-1
V gene: TRBV30
CDR3 DNA: TGTGCCCGCTATCTGAACACTGAAGCTTTCTTT
CDR3 protein: CARYLNTEAFF

clone size: few
D gene: TRBD2
J gene: TRBJ2-1
V gene: TRBV30
CDR3 DNA: TGTGCCTGGGGGGGAGGGGTTCGCTCCTACAATGAGCAGTTCTTC
CDR3 protein: CAWGGGVRSYNEQFF

clone size: .
D gene: TRBD1
J gene: TRBJ1-1
V gene: TRBV7-3
CDR3 DNA: TGTGCCAGCAGCTTCGGACAGGGAGCCACTGAAGCTTTCTTT
CDR3 protein: CASSFGQGATEAFF

clone size: .
D gene: .
J gene: TRBJ1-3
V gene: TRBV9
CDR3 DNA: TGTGCCAGCAGCGTAGATCCGGGTCTTGAATCTGGAAACACCATATATTTT
CDR3 protein: CASSVDPGLESGNTIYF

clone size: once
D gene: .
J gene: TRBJ2-3
V gene: TRBV27
CDR3 DNA: TGTGCCAGCAGTTTTGGCGGGATCACAGATACGCAGTATTTT
CDR3 protein: CASSFGGITDTQYF

clone size: .
D gene: TRBD1
J gene: TRBJ1-2
V gene: TRBV11-2
CDR3 DNA: TGTGCCAGCAACGTTTCTCCGGGACAGGGATCCTATGGCTACACCTTC
CDR3 protein: CASNVSPGQGSYGYTF

clone size: .
D gene: .
J gene: TRBJ2-7
V gene: TRBV29-1
CDR3 DNA: TGCAGCGTTCGGTCCTACGAGCAGTACTTC
CDR3 protein: CSVRSYEQYF

clone size: few
D gene: TRBD1
J gene: TRBJ2-7
V gene: TRBV7-6
CDR3 DNA: TGTGCCAGCAGCTCCCTGGCCGGGACAGGGACATTCGAGCAGTACTTC
CDR3 protein: CASSSLAGTGTFEQYF

clone size: .
D gene: TRBD2
J gene: TRBJ2-7
V gene: TRBV6-5
CDR3 DNA: TGTGCCAGCGGGGTAGCGGGGGACTACGAGCAGTACTTC
CDR3 protein: CASGVAGDYEQYF

clone size: .
D gene: TRBD2
J gene: TRBJ2-5
V gene: TRBV11-1
CDR3 DNA: TGTGCCAGCAGGGTTGCGGGGGGGGAGACCCAGTACTTC
CDR3 protein: CASRVAGGETQYF

clone size: .
D gene: .
J gene: TRBJ1-2
V gene: TRBV7-9
CDR3 DNA: TGTGCCAGCAGCTTAGGGGGCGCAGGAGATACTAACTATGGCTACACCTTC
CDR3 protein: CASSLGGAGDTNYGYTF

clone size: .
D gene: .
J gene: TRBJ1-1
V gene: TRBV5-6
CDR3 DNA: TGTGCCAGCAGCTTGCCCTCCGGACTTGAAGCTTTCTTT
CDR3 protein: CASSLPSGLEAFF

clone size: .
D gene: .
J gene: TRBJ2-7
V gene: TRBV15
CDR3 DNA: TGTGCCACCAGCAGAGATTTCGGTTACGAGCAGTACTTC
CDR3 protein: CATSRDFGYEQYF

clone size: .
D gene: TRBD1
J gene: TRBJ2-7
V gene: TRBV27
CDR3 DNA: TGTGCCAGCAGTCCAGAAGACGTCCCGGGACAGGGATCCTACGAGCAGTACTTC
CDR3 protein: CASSPEDVPGQGSYEQYF

clone size: .
D gene: TRBD2
J gene: TRBJ2-7
V gene: TRBV5-1
CDR3 DNA: TGCGCCAGCAGCTTGGTATCGGGGGGCTACGAGCAGTACTTC
CDR3 protein: CASSLVSGGYEQYF

clone size: .
D gene: .
J gene: TRBJ2-1
V gene: TRBV14
CDR3 DNA: TGTGCCAGCAGGGACCGGGACACACCCTTCTCCTACAATGAGCAGTTCTTC
CDR3 protein: CASRDRDTPFSYNEQFF

clone size: few
D gene: .
J gene: TRBJ1-1
V gene: TRBV6-5
CDR3 DNA: TGTGCCAGCAGTTACTCCCAGGGTCGGACTGAAGCTTTCTTT
CDR3 protein: CASSYSQGRTEAFF

clone size: .
D gene: .
J gene: TRBJ1-2
V gene: TRBV27
CDR3 DNA: TGTGCCAGCAGTGGGGACTTCGCCATCGGCTACACCTTC
CDR3 protein: CASSGDFAIGYTF

clone size: .
D gene: .
J gene: TRBJ1-1
V gene: TRBV7-9
CDR3 DNA: TGTGCCAGCAGCCGAGCGGGGACAAAGCCTGAAGCTTTCTTT
CDR3 protein: CASSRAGTKPEAFF

clone size: few
D gene: .
J gene: TRBJ1-1
V gene: TRBV6-1
CDR3 DNA: TGTGCCAGCAGTTCCAGGGCACAACAGGACACTGAAGCTTTCTTT
CDR3 protein: CASSSRAQQDTEAFF

clone size: .
D gene: .
J gene: TRBJ1-6
V gene: TRBV25-1
CDR3 DNA: TGTGCCAGCAGTGATTCAGGATACAGTTCCTATAATTCACCCCTCCACTTT
CDR3 protein: CASSDSGYSSYNSPLHF

clone size: .
D gene: .
J gene: TRBJ2-2
V gene: TRBV29-1
CDR3 DNA: TGCAGCGTTGCTAGGACGAACACCGGGGAGCTGTTTTTT
CDR3 protein: CSVARTNTGELFF

clone size: .
D gene: TRBD2
J gene: TRBJ2-7
V gene: TRBV7-2
CDR3 DNA: TGTGCCAGCAGCTTAGGGACTAGCGGGACCTCCTACGAGCAGTACTTC
CDR3 protein: CASSLGTSGTSYEQYF

clone size: .
D gene: TRBD1
J gene: TRBJ1-1
V gene: TRBV5-1
CDR3 DNA: TGCGCCAGCAGCCCAGATACGACAGGGGGTCACACTGAAGCTTTCTTT
CDR3 protein: CASSPDTTGGHTEAFF

clone size: .
D gene: .
J gene: TRBJ2-3
V gene: TRBV19
CDR3 DNA: TGTGCCAGTAGTATTGCCAGCGGTGACACAGATACGCAGTATTTT
CDR3 protein: CASSIASGDTDTQYF

clone size: .
D gene: .
J gene: TRBJ2-1
V gene: TRBV27
CDR3 DNA: TGTGCCAGCAGTGGTCGGGAGACTTATGAGCAGTTCTTC
CDR3 protein: CASSGRETYEQFF

clone size: .
D gene: .
J gene: TRBJ1-4
V gene: TRBV30
CDR3 DNA: TGTGCCTGGAGTGGATGGAGTCTGGGCGGGGGTGAAAAACTGTTTTTT
CDR3 protein: CAWSGWSLGGGEKLFF

clone size: once
D gene: .
J gene: TRBJ1-1
V gene: TRBV6-1
CDR3 DNA: TGTGCCACCCCGGGGGGGGTAACGAACACTGAAGCTTTCTTT
CDR3 protein: CATPGGVTNTEAFF

clone size: .
D gene: TRBD2
J gene: TRBJ2-1
V gene: TRBV6-5
CDR3 DNA: TGTGCCAGCAGTTACCGTAGTGGACTAGCGGGAGATGAGCAGTTCTTC
CDR3 protein: CASSYRSGLAGDEQFF

clone size: .
D gene: .
J gene: TRBJ1-3
V gene: TRBV9
CDR3 DNA: TGTGCCAGCAGCGTAGACAGCTCTGGAAACACCATATATTTT
CDR3 protein: CASSVDSSGNTIYF

clone size: .
D gene: .
J gene: TRBJ2-3
V gene: TRBV12-5
CDR3 DNA: TGTGCTAGTGGTTTGGTACAGGCCACAGATACGCAGTATTTT
CDR3 protein: CASGLVQATDTQYF

clone size: .
D gene: .
J gene: TRBJ2-7
V gene: TRBV5-4
CDR3 DNA: TGTGCCAGCAGCTTAGGCGCTGGGGAGGTCGAGCAGTACTTC
CDR3 protein: CASSLGAGEVEQYF

clone size: .
D gene: TRBD2
J gene: TRBJ2-5
V gene: TRBV5-6
CDR3 DNA: TGTGCCAGCAGCTGGGGACTAGCGGGAGGAGAGCAGTACTTC
CDR3 protein: CASSWGLAGGEQYF

clone size: .
D gene: .
J gene: TRBJ1-5
V gene: TRBV30
CDR3 DNA: TGTGCCTGGACCCCGTCATTAGATCAGCCCCAGCATTTT
CDR3 protein: CAWTPSLDQPQHF

clone size: once
D gene: TRBD1
J gene: TRBJ2-1
V gene: TRBV7-3
CDR3 DNA: TGTGCCAGCAGCGATTCGGGACAGCCGGTCAATGAGCAGTTCTTC
CDR3 protein: CASSDSGQPVNEQFF

clone size: .
D gene: .
J gene: TRBJ2-1
V gene: TRBV19
CDR3 DNA: TGTGCCAGTAGTATTAGCGGCATATCTTACAATGAGCAGTTCTTC
CDR3 protein: CASSISGISYNEQFF

clone size: .
D gene: .
J gene: TRBJ2-7
V gene: TRBV6-5
CDR3 DNA: TGTGCCAGCAGCCCGACAGGACAAAGCTCCTACGAGCAGTACTTC
CDR3 protein: CASSPTGQSSYEQYF

clone size: .
D gene: TRBD1
J gene: TRBJ1-4
V gene: TRBV29-1
CDR3 DNA: TGCAGCGTTGGCTCGACAGGGGCCCGTAATGAAAAACTGTTTTTT
CDR3 protein: CSVGSTGARNEKLFF

clone size: once
D gene: TRBD1
J gene: TRBJ1-2
V gene: TRBV5-4
CDR3 DNA: TGTGCCAGCAGCTGGACACAGGGGGCGAACTATGGCTACACCTTC
CDR3 protein: CASSWTQGANYGYTF

clone size: .
D gene: .
J gene: TRBJ1-5
V gene: TRBV6-1
CDR3 DNA: TGTGCCAGCAGTGAACCCGGTAATCAGCCCCAGCATTTT
CDR3 protein: CASSEPGNQPQHF

clone size: .
D gene: TRBD1
J gene: TRBJ1-2
V gene: TRBV7-8
CDR3 DNA: TGTGCCAGCAGCCCCTCCGGACAGGGACTAGCCTATGGCTACACCTTC
CDR3 protein: CASSPSGQGLAYGYTF